This T cell receptor (beta chain) stems from a study of OX40 agonist ivuxolimab in advanced cancers. The overall study: Across the patients, intravenous ivuxolimab was delivered every 2 weeks at 0.01 to 10 mg/kg. Patients assigned to dose escalation were diagnosed with hepatocellular carcinoma, melanoma, renal cell or head and neck cancer.

The length of the CDR3 is 16 residues. Trimming stripped 2 bases from V and 0 bases from J, with 10 bases between. Per germline, CDR1 MNHEY and CDR2 SMNVEV (reference sequence). Profiled with immunoSEQ multiplex PCR; TCRdb holds only in-frame clones, not every one. Of 15,000 to 20,000 clones in the sample, roughly 84% were seen once. The sequencing used CD4+ or CD8+ T cells sorted from blood, collected in a trial of the OX40 agonist ivuxolimab. The chain couples TRBV27 to TRBJ1-4; D is ambiguous. This TCR was sampled from an adult with an advanced solid tumor such as melanoma, head and neck, liver or kidney cancer. CDR3: CASSLIRSATNEKLFF. CDR3 bases: TGTGCCAGCAGTTTAATCCGTTCCGCAACTAATGAAAAACTGTTTTTT. The whole variable domain, remainder taken from reference TRBV27 and TRBJ1-4, is EAQVTQNPRYLITVTGKKLTVTCSQNMNHEYMSWYRQDPGLGLRQIYYSMNVEVTDKGDVPEGYKVSRKEKRNFPLILESPSPNQTSLYFCASSLIRSATNEKLFFGSGTQLSVL.